This T cell receptor (beta chain) was observed in a study of control samples from healthy donors and cancer patients. CDR1 SGHRS and CDR2 YFSETQ come from the germline V gene. The CDR3 is 16 amino acids. V was cut by 2 bases and J by 6 bases, with 19 bases left in between. Some clones are missing from TCRdb's copy, which holds only in-frame ones; the method was immunoSEQ multiplex PCR. The sample has approximately 86,000 clones; approximately 93% are singletons. The TCR was taken from a woman aged 25 to 45 in good health. The chain uses TRBV5-1 and TRBJ2-3; maybe TRBD1 (5 bases). Sequenced material: blood. The chain's CDR3 is CASSLSWQGGLDTQYF. The CDR3 DNA is TGCGCCAGCAGCTTAAGCTGGCAGGGCGGTCTGGATACGCAGTATTTT. Based on the CDR3 plus reference TRBV5-1 and TRBJ2-3, the full variable domain is KAGVTQTPRYLIKTRGQQVTLSCSPISGHRSVSWYQQTPGQGLQFLFEYFSETQRNKGNFPGRFSGRQFSNSRSEMNVSTLELGDSALYLCASSLSWQGGLDTQYFGPGTRLTVL.